This T cell receptor beta chain was captured by sequencing in a study of identical twins (dated by TCRdb to 2016 to 2017). As for the study more broadly: The study deep-sequenced TCR alpha and beta repertoires from monozygotic twins, unrelated adults of various ages and cord blood to test whether fetal clonotypes persist. To rule out contamination, the twin experiments were replicated at different times with different library preparation protocols. The paper's findings and limits, for the study overall: The excess sharing between twins in beta out-of-frame sequences was weaker because fewer shared sequences reduced the signal-to-noise ratio. Compared with coincidental sharing between unrelated individuals, out-of-frame TCR alpha sequences shared between twins showed an excess of sequences with low generation probability. Conclusions relied on cross-sectional statistical analysis, since the same donors could not be followed over many years. Out-of-frame TCR alpha sharing in monozygotic twins was systematically underestimated by recombination models, whereas sharing between unrelated individuals was in agreement with the recombination models. Zero-insertion analyses could be partly confounded by invariant T cells such as MAIT and iNKT, although diverse VJ usage argued against such confounding for most clonotypes. Fewer insertions were carried by abundant cord blood beta clonotypes, a similar but weaker trend appeared in young adult naive repertoires, and no such trend appeared in memory repertoires.

All donors were healthy Caucasians. The twin cohort comprised three pairs of female monozygotic twins, all aged about 18 to 29 years. Positive isolation kits from Invitrogen were used to isolate CD4+ and CD8+ T cell populations. This clonotype was counted at least ten times. Its binding antigen is unknown. The sample holds no much larger clone one base away, and base qualities are not on file. The library was made by 5' RACE. The data were produced on an Illumina HiSeq 2000. A universal primer binding site was introduced by template switching, and a unique molecular identifier was present in the final cDNA, enabling accurate counting of TCR cDNA molecules. Specific primers in the conserved constant-segment region were used to synthesize first-strand cDNA for TCR alpha and beta chains. To control for contamination, every cDNA library was double barcoded, receiving both a SMART-Mk sample barcode and Illumina barcodes. TruSeq adapter sequences, together with Illumina sample barcodes, were added in two successive PCR steps. TCR alpha and beta cDNA libraries were sequenced on the Illumina HiSeq platform with custom primers. On the authors' methods: MiGEC was used to process raw reads and extract unique molecular identifiers, and MiXCR was used to find CDR3 positions. For each individual, recombination models were inferred using an EM algorithm with the repgenHMM and IGoR tools. The analysis of shared clonotypes was done with the tcR package in R, with sharing normalized by the product of cloneset sizes. To study raw recombination free of thymic and clonal selection effects, out-of-frame nonproductive sequences were analyzed. The public reads were reanalyzed by TCRdb: fastp trimming at Q25, MiXCR alignment, in-frame beta chains only. Every CDR3 protein is listed once, alongside the most common genes and DNA of its rows. TCRdb's processing, not the study's, gives the V and J calls here. This sample holds approximately 550,000 distinct CDR3 sequences; approximately 20% were observed only once. In total, the top ten clones hold 0.48% of the sample.

The germline V gene (reference sequence) provides CDR1 DFQATT and CDR2 SNEGSKA. The CDR3 starts with the cysteine, ends with the phenylalanine, and has 19 residues. CDR3 DNA is the only sequence kept; it has 57 bases, read in frame from the first base. V is clipped by 0 bases and J by 0 bases, and the sequence between their germline boundaries is 21 bases long. This sample also belongs to another study, concerning yellow fever vaccine responses in identical twins. The second study reports: The authors reported that the T cell response to vaccination in identical twins appeared partly convergent and partly personalized. In identical twins, the study followed T cell clones that responded to the vaccine with precision.

The chain is made from TRBV20-1 and TRBJ2-1, with TRBD1 tentatively as D gene (6 bases match). The sequenced sample consisted of CD4+ T cells sorted from blood. The receptor was derived from a woman aged 18-29 years in good health. The nucleotides are TGCAGTGCTAGAGATCCACCCTATAGGGGGTTGAGCTCCTACAATGAGCAGTTCTTC. Its protein product is CSARDPPYRGLSSYNEQFF.